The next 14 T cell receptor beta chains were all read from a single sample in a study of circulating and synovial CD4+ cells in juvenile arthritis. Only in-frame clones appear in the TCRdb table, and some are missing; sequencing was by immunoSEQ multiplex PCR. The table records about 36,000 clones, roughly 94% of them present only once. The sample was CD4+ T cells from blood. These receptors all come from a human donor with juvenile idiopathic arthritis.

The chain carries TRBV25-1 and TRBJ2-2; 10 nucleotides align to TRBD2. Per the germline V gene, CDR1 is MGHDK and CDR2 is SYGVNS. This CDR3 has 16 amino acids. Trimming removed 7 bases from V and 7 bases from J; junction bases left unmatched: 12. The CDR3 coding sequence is TGTGCCAGCACCAAGAAGAGCGGGGGGGCCTACGGGGAGCTGTTTTTT. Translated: CASTKKSGGAYGELFF.

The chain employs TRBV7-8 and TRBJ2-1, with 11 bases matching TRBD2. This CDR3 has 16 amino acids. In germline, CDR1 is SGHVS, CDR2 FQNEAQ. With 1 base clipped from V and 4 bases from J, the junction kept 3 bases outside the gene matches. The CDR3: CASSLETSGVYNEQFF. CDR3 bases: TGTGCCAGCAGCTTAGAGACTAGCGGGGTGTACAATGAGCAGTTCTTC.

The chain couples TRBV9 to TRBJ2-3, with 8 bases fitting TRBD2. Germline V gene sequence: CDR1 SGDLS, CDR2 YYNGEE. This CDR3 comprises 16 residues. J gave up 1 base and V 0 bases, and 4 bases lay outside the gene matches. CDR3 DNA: TGTGCCAGCAGCGTAGGAGGTAGCGGGGGCACAGATACGCAGTATTTT. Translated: CASSVGGSGGTDTQYF.

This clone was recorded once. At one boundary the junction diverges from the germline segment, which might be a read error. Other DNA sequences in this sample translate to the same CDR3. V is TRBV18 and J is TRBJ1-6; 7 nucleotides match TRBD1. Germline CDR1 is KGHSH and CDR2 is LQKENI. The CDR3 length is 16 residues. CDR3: CASSPSGQAYNSPLHF. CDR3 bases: TGTGCCAGCTCACCATCTGGACAGGCCTATAATTCCCCCCTCCACTTT. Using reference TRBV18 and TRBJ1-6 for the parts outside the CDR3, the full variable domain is NAGVMQNPRHLVRRRGQEARLRCSPMKGHSHVYWYRQLPEEGLKFMVYLQKENIIDESGMPKERFSAEFPKEGPSILRIQQVVRGDSAAYFCASSPSGQAYNSPLHFGNGTRLTVT.

CDR3 amino acids: CASSLDRGKAEAFF. As DNA, the CDR3 is TGTGCCAGCAGCTTGGACAGGGGAAAGGCTGAAGCTTTCTTT. The chain employs TRBV5-5 and TRBJ1-1, with 7 bases aligning to TRBD1. The CDR3 sequence is 14 residues long. Germline V lookup: CDR1 SGHKS, CDR2 YYEKEE (reference sequence). Trimming removed 0 bases from V and 6 bases from J; junction bases left unmatched: 5. Based on the CDR3 plus reference TRBV5-5 and TRBJ1-1, the full variable domain is DAGVTQSPTHLIKTRGQQVTLRCSPISGHKSVSWYQQVLGQGPQFIFQYYEKEERGRGNFPDRFSARQFPNYSSELNVNALLLGDSALYLCASSLDRGKAEAFFGQGTRLTVV.

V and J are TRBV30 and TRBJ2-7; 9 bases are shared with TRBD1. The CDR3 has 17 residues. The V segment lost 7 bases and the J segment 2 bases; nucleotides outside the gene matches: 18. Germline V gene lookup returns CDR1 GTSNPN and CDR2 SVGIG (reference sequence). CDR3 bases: TGTGCCTTTAACCCGGGACAGGGTTTTTTCCACGCCTACGAGCAGTACTTC. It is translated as CAFNPGQGFFHAYEQYF.

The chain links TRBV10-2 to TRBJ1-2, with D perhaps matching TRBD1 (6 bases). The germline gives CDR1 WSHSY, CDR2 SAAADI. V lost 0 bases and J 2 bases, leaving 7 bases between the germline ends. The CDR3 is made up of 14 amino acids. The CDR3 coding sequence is TGCGCCAGCAGTGAGTCGACAGGCAACTATGGCTACACCTTC. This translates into CASSESTGNYGYTF.

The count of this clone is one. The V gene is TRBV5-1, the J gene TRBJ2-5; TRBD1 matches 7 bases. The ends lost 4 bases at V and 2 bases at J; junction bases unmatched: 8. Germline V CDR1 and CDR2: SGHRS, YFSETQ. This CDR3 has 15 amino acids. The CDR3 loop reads CASSPAVGQQETQYF. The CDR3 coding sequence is TGCGCCAGCAGCCCCGCGGTGGGACAGCAAGAGACCCAGTACTTC.

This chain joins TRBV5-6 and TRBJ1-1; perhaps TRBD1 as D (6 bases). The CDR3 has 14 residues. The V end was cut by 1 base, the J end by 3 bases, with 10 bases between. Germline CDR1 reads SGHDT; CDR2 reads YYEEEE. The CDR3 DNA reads TGTGCCAGCAGCTTGAAGGGGGGGGACACTGAAGCTTTCTTT. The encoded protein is CASSLKGGDTEAFF.

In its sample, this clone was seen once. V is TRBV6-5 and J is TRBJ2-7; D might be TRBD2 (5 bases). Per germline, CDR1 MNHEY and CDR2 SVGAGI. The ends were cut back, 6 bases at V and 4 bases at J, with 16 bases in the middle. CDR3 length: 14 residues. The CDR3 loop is CASSPGRRPYEQYF. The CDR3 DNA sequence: TGTGCCAGCAGCCCGGGAAGGCGACCTTACGAGCAGTACTTC.

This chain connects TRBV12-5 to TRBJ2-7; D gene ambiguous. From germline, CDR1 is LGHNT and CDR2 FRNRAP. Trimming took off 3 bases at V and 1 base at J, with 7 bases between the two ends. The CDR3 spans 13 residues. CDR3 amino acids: CASGFGESYEQYF. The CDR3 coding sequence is TGTGCTAGTGGTTTCGGAGAATCCTACGAGCAGTACTTC. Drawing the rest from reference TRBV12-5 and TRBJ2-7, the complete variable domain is DARVTQTPRHKVTEMGQEVTMRCQPILGHNTVFWYRQTMMQGLELLAYFRNRAPLDDSGMPKDRFSAEMPDATLATLKIQPSEPRDSAVYFCASGFGESYEQYFGPGTRLTVT.

CDR3: CASSGWAPSYEQYF. CDR3 bases: TGTGCCAGCAGTGGGTGGGCTCCCTCCTACGAGCAGTACTTC. V and J are TRBV2 and TRBJ2-7; D unresolved. V dropped 4 bases and J dropped 0 bases, with 10 bases sitting between them. This CDR3 is 14 amino acids long. Germline CDR1 and CDR2: SNHLY and FYNNEI.

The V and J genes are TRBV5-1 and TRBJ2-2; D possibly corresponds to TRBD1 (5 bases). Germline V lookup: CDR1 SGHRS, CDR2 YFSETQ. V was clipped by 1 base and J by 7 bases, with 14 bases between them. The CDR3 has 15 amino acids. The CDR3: CASSLRQGNGGELFF. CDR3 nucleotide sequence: TGCGCCAGCAGCTTGAGGCAGGGTAACGGCGGGGAGCTGTTTTTT.

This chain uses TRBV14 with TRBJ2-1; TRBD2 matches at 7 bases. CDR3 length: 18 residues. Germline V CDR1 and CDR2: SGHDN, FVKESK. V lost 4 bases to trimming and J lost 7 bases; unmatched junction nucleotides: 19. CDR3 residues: CASSPLLLAGGGRNEQFF. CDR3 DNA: TGTGCCAGCAGCCCTTTACTCCTAGCTGGGGGGGGAAGAAATGAGCAGTTCTTC. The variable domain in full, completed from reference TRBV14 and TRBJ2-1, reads EAGVTQFPSHSVIEKGQTVTLRCDPISGHDNLYWYRRVMGKEIKFLLHFVKESKQDESGMPNNRFLAERTGGTYSTLKVQPAELEDSGVYFCASSPLLLAGGGRNEQFFGPGTRLTVL.